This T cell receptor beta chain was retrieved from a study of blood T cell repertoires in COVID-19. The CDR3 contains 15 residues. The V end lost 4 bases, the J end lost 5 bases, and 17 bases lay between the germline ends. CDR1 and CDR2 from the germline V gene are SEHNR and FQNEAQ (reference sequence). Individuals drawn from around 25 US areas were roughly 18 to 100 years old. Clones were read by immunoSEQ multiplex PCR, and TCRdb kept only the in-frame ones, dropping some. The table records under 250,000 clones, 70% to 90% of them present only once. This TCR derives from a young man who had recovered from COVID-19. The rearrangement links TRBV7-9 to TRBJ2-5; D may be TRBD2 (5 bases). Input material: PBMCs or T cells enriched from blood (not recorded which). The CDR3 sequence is CASSSSVGGEETQYF. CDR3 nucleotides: TGTGCCAGCAGCTCAAGTGTAGGTGGGGAGGAGACCCAGTACTTC.